The 19 T cell receptor beta chains below were found in one sample sequenced in a study of cytomegalovirus exposure and HLA in healthy donors. Researchers ran the PCR with 60 Vbeta and 13 Jbeta primers. The method was immunoSEQ multiplex PCR; TCRdb's version includes in-frame clones alone and lacks a portion of them. The table has about 150,000 clones, more than 75% seen once; the top ten hold 5.6%. Sequencing was done on a sample of PBMCs. The origin of the receptors is a woman between 40 and 55 years old in good health and CMV-seropositive.

The rearrangement joins TRBV29-1 to TRBJ2-1, with 9 bases lining up with TRBD1. With 5 bases clipped from V and 4 bases from J, the junction kept 3 bases outside the gene matches. Germline V gives CDR1 SQVTM, CDR2 ANQGSEA. This CDR3 contains 13 residues. This CDR3 reads CSVSDRGYNEQFF. In nucleotides, the CDR3 is TGCAGCGTTTCGGACAGGGGTTACAATGAGCAGTTCTTC.

The chain has TRBV19 and TRBJ2-5; TRBD1 matches 7 bases. Per the germline V gene, CDR1 is LNHDA and CDR2 is SQIVND (reference sequence). J was trimmed by 6 bases and V by 5 bases; bases with no gene match: 9. The CDR3 has 14 amino acids. The CDR3 DNA sequence: TGTGCCAGTAGTGCCGGACAGGAGCCCAAGACCCAGTACTTC. It translates to CASSAGQEPKTQYF.

The V call is TRBV6-5, the J call TRBJ1-3; D might be TRBD1 (6 bases). Trimming shortened V by 4 bases and J by 8 bases, and 15 bases separated the two germline ends. CDR3 size: 14 residues. Germline-derived CDR1 and CDR2 are MNHEY and SVGAGI. CDR3 loop: CASSSGALVDTIYF. In DNA form, the CDR3 reads TGTGCCAGCAGTTCAGGGGCCCTGGTGGACACCATATATTTT.

V and J are TRBV5-1 and TRBJ2-7; 10 bases line up with TRBD2. CDR1 is SGHRS, CDR2 YFSETQ, per germline. Trimming took 0 bases from V and 7 from J; bases not matched to a gene: 7. The CDR3 is 15 residues long. CDR3 sequence reads: CASSLVSGRLEEQYF. The CDR3 coding sequence is TGCGCCAGCAGCTTGGTTAGCGGGAGGTTAGAAGAGCAGTACTTC. The full variable domain, in which reference TRBV5-1 and TRBJ2-7 provide the parts outside the CDR3, is KAGVTQTPRYLIKTRGQQVTLSCSPISGHRSVSWYQQTPGQGLQFLFEYFSETQRNKGNFPGRFSGRQFSNSRSEMNVSTLELGDSALYLCASSLVSGRLEEQYFGPGTRLTVT.

The V gene is TRBV6-5, the J gene TRBJ1-1, with D possibly TRBD1 on 5 matching bases. Between the trimmed V and J ends, which lost 4 bases and 3 bases, there was a span of 12 bases. CDR1 and CDR2 (germline): MNHEY, SVGAGI. CDR3 length equals 14 residues. This chain's CDR3 is CASSFRTPDTEAFF. The CDR3 region has the DNA TGTGCCAGCAGTTTCCGGACACCAGACACTGAAGCTTTCTTT.

This clone was observed a few times. The V gene is TRBV7-9, the J gene TRBJ2-6; 9 bases are a match to TRBD2. Germline values: CDR1 SEHNR, CDR2 FQNEAQ (reference sequence). This CDR3 contains 19 residues. The junction had 11 bases not matched to a gene; V was cut back by 5 bases and J by 0 bases. The CDR3 is CASSPLRLADSSGANVLTF. The CDR3 DNA is TGTGCCAGCAGCCCCTTGCGACTAGCGGACAGCTCTGGGGCCAACGTCCTGACTTTC.

This chain joins TRBV4-1 and TRBJ2-3; TRBD2 matches 16 bases. This CDR3 has 20 amino acids. In germline, CDR1 is MGHRA, CDR2 YSYEKL. The ends lost 1 base at V and 1 base at J; junction bases unmatched: 8. The CDR3 bases are TGCGCCAGCAGCCAAGTGGGACTAGCGGGAGGGCCAAAGGGCACAGATACGCAGTATTTT. This codes for CASSQVGLAGGPKGTDTQYF.

The chain couples TRBV9 to TRBJ1-1, with TRBD1 identical over 10 bases. Losses at the gene ends were 3 bases for V and 1 base for J; bases not matched to a gene: 9. This CDR3 region has 17 residues. Germline assignment: CDR1 SGDLS and CDR2 YYNGEE. The CDR3 region is CASSATGGARTNTEAFF. CDR3 sequence (DNA): TGTGCCAGCAGCGCGACAGGGGGCGCGAGAACGAACACTGAAGCTTTCTTT.

The V call is TRBV5-5, the J call TRBJ2-7; D might be TRBD1 (5 bases). The V and J ends lost 0 bases and 6 bases respectively, with 7 bases between them. This CDR3 is 12 amino acids long. From germline, CDR1 is SGHKS and CDR2 YYEKEE (reference sequence). DNA of the CDR3: TGTGCCAGCAGCTTGGTAGACAGCGAGCAGTACTTC. The encoded protein is CASSLVDSEQYF.

The V and J genes are TRBV7-3 and TRBJ2-7; TRBD2 is a possible D gene (5 bases). V dropped 4 bases and J dropped 5 bases, with 15 bases sitting between them. Germline assignment: CDR1 SGHTA and CDR2 FQGTGA. CDR3 size: 14 residues. The CDR3: CASSSSRDLNEQYF. The CDR3 DNA sequence: TGTGCCAGCAGCTCCTCTCGGGATTTGAACGAGCAGTACTTC.

The CDR3 loop is CASSMGQLTDTQYF. The CDR3 DNA reads as TGTGCCAGCAGCATGGGACAGCTCACAGATACGCAGTATTTT. The V gene is TRBV9, the J gene TRBJ2-3; 7 bases are shared with TRBD1. The V segment lost 4 bases and the J segment 2 bases; nucleotides outside the gene matches: 4. Per the germline V gene, CDR1 is SGDLS and CDR2 is YYNGEE. The CDR3 is 14 residues long.

The chain joins TRBV7-2 to TRBJ2-7; D is ambiguous. The CDR3 covers 13 residues. V lost 6 bases to trimming and J lost 0 bases, with 9 bases between them. Germline V gene lookup returns CDR1 SGHTA and CDR2 FQGNSA. In DNA form, the CDR3 reads TGTGCCAGCAGATCCACTACCTCCTACGAGCAGTACTTC. It specifies CASRSTTSYEQYF.

This sequence joins TRBV7-3 and TRBJ2-7; D not resolved. This CDR3 spans 13 amino acids. V was clipped by 5 bases and J by 0 bases, with 8 bases between them. Germline assignment: CDR1 SGHTA and CDR2 FQGTGA. This chain's CDR3 is CASSVFPSYEQYF. The DNA of the CDR3 is TGTGCCAGCAGCGTATTCCCCTCCTACGAGCAGTACTTC. Full variable domain (remainder filled in from reference TRBV7-3 and TRBJ2-7): GAGVSQTPSNKVTEKGKYVELRCDPISGHTALYWYRQSLGQGPEFLIYFQGTGAADDSGLPNDRFFAVRPEGSVSTLKIQRTERGDSAVYLCASSVFPSYEQYFGPGTRLTVT.

The chain uses TRBV7-8 and TRBJ2-3; 9 bases are a match to TRBD2. V was pared by 7 bases and J by 4 bases, with 9 bases of the junction left unmatched. CDR1 is SGHVS and CDR2 is FQNEAQ in the germline V gene. The CDR3 is 15 amino acids. CDR3 sequence: CASNFRAGGSDTQYF. The CDR3 bases are TGTGCCAGCAACTTCCGAGCGGGAGGATCAGATACGCAGTATTTT.

The chain joins TRBV28 to TRBJ2-1; 10 positions agree with TRBD1. V lost 3 bases and J lost 0; bases outside the gene matches: 8. CDR3 length: 18 residues. Germline lookup yields CDR1 MDHEN and CDR2 SYDVKM. The CDR3 DNA reads TGTGCCAGCAGTTTTGGGACAGGGGACGTTATCTCCTACAATGAGCAGTTCTTC. It specifies CASSFGTGDVISYNEQFF.

A few counts support this clone. This chain links TRBV18 with TRBJ2-2; D is possibly TRBD2 (6 bases). V was shortened by 9 bases and J by 3 bases, with 20 bases between the two germline ends. Germline lookup yields CDR1 KGHSH and CDR2 LQKENI. The CDR3 is 16 residues long. The CDR3 region is CASPSSPGRDTGELFF. The DNA of the CDR3 is TGTGCCAGTCCATCATCCCCCGGGAGAGACACCGGGGAGCTGTTTTTT.

This chain uses TRBV6-6 with TRBJ2-7, with D perhaps TRBD2 (5 bases). V lost 6 bases to trimming and J lost 3 bases, with 12 bases between them. CDR3 length: 13 amino acids. Germline V gene data show CDR1 as MNHNY and CDR2 as SVGAGI (reference sequence). CDR3 residues: CASRAPGSYEQYF. CDR3 nucleotides: TGTGCCAGCAGGGCCCCGGGGAGCTACGAGCAGTACTTC.

The gene calls are TRBV6-5 and TRBJ2-1; TRBD1 matches 7 bases. This CDR3 is built from 12 residues. Germline V gives CDR1 MNHEY, CDR2 SVGAGI. Unmatched junction bases numbered 12, after V lost 10 bases and J lost 12 bases. The CDR3 reads CATRTGTMRQFF. In nucleotides, the CDR3 is TGTGCCACCCGGACAGGAACAATGAGGCAGTTCTTC.

This chain's CDR3 is CASSLAVVQETQYF. The CDR3 DNA sequence: TGTGCCAGCAGCTTAGCTGTCGTCCAAGAGACCCAGTACTTC. V and J are TRBV7-9 and TRBJ2-5; no firm D call. The CDR3 is 14 amino acids. V lost 0 bases, J lost 1 base, and 6 bases lay in between. Germline V gene data show CDR1 as SEHNR and CDR2 as FQNEAQ (reference sequence).